This T cell receptor beta chain is drawn from a study of cytomegalovirus exposure and HLA in healthy donors. TCRdb's copy holds only in-frame clones and misses some; the assay was immunoSEQ multiplex PCR. Of roughly 200,000 clones in the sample, around nine tenths were seen once. V was shortened by 6 bases and J by 3 bases, with 12 bases between the two germline ends. This CDR3 is 14 amino acids long. Germline values: CDR1 MNHEY, CDR2 SVGAGI. In the case of this clone: Its antigen is as yet unknown.

The study, taken as a whole, reports: Diagnosis of cytomegalovirus status made by the classifier reportedly showed high specificity and sensitivity. While the bulk of TCR sequences proved rare, some public TCRs turned up in many donors.

Material for sequencing was PBMCs. This clonotype was sampled from a man younger than 45 in good health and CMV-seropositive. The genes are TRBV6-5 and TRBJ2-1, with D perhaps matching TRBD1 (6 bases). CDR3 protein: CASRSGQLYNEQFF. CDR3 DNA: TGTGCCAGCAGGAGCGGACAGCTCTACAATGAGCAGTTCTTC.